This TCR beta chain was captured by sequencing in a study of T-cell reconstitution after alpha-beta-depleted transplantation in children. This clonotype has a count of ten or more. The CDR3 runs to 12 residues. Germline loops: CDR1 SGHTA, CDR2 FQGNSA. Trimming removed 4 bases from V and 7 bases from J, with 7 bases in between. Preparation of the TCRbeta library involved a method that used unique molecular identifiers. TCRdb re-derived calls from the PCR reads in MiXCR, one entry per CDR3 protein. In the table there are 150,000 to 200,000 distinct CDR3 sequences, approximately 15% of which are singletons.

The chain employs TRBV7-2 and TRBJ2-2; D gene unclear. The sequencing used PBMCs from the stem cell graft donor, collected from the stem cell graft. This TCR derives from a human donor who donated a stem cell graft to a child with acute lymphoblastic leukemia. The CDR3 coding sequence is TGTGCCAGCAGCTCGGCAGTCGGGGAGCTGTTTTTT. Its translation: CASSSAVGELFF.